This T cell receptor (beta chain) was obtained from a study of blood T cell repertoires in COVID-19. Study details: Sites across the United States, Italy and Spain contributed samples from acute and convalescent COVID-19. PBMCs, B-cell-depleted T cells, or T cells provided the cDNA or gDNA that made up the material.

Authors' analysis steps: Reference gene primer amplification gave nucleated cell count estimates. Assay used: immunoSEQ multiplex PCR; TCRdb lists only in-frame clones, some missing. Clone size and V and J calls were adopted from that table, with D and trimming inferred from the DNA. Among 85,000 to 110,000 clones listed, approximately 80% were seen once. The CDR3 length is 14 residues. CDR1 is LGHDT, CDR2 YNNKEL, per germline (reference sequence). With 4 bases removed from V and 2 bases from J, the gap between germline ends came to 12 bases. This clone is a singleton in its sample. This chain connects TRBV3-1 (or the pseudogene TRBV3-2) to TRBJ2-7; tentative D call: TRBD1 (7 bases). The sequence derives from a human donor in a cohort sampled during active COVID-19. Sequences were obtained from peripheral blood. In nucleotides, the CDR3 is TGTGCCAGCAGCCCCAGGGGGGCAGCCTACGAGCAGTACTTC. This codes for CASSPRGAAYEQYF.